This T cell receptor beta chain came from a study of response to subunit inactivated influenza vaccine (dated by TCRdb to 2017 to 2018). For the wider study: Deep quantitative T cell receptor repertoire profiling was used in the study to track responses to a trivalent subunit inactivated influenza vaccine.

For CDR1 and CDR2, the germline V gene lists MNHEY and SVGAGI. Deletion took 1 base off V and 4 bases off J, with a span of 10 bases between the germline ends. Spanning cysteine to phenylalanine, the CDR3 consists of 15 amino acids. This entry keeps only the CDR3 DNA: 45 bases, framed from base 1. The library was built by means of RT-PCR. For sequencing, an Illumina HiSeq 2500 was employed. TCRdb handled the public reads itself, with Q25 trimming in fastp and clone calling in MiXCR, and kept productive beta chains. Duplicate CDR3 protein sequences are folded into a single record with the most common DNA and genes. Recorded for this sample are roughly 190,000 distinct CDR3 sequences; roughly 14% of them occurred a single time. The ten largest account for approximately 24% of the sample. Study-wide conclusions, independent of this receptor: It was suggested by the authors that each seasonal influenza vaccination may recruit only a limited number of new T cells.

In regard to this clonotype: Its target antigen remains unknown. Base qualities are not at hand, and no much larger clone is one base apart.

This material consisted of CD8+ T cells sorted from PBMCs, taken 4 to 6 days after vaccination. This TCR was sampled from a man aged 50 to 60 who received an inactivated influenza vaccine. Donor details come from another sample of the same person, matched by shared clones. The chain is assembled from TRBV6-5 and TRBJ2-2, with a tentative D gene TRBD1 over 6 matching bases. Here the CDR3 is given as CASSYYRVGTGELFF. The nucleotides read TGTGCCAGCAGTTACTACAGGGTGGGCACCGGGGAGCTGTTTTTT.